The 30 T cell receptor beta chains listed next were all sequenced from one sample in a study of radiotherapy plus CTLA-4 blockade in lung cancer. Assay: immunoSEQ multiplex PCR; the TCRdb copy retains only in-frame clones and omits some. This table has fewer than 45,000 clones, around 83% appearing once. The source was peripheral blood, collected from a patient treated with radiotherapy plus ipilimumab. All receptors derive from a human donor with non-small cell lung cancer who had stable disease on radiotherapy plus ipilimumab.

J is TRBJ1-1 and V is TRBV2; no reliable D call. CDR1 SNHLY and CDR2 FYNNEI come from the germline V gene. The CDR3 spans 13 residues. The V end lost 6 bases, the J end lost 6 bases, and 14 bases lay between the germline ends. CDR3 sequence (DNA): TGTGCCAGCAGGAGATTGGTTCTCGCTGAAGCTTTCTTT. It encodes CASRRLVLAEAFF.

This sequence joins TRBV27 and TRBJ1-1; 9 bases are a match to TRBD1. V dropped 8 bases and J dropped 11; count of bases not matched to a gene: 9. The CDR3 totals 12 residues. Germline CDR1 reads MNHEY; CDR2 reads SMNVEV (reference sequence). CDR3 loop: CASHPGQGRAFF. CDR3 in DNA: TGTGCCAGCCATCCGGGACAGGGAAGGGCTTTCTTT.

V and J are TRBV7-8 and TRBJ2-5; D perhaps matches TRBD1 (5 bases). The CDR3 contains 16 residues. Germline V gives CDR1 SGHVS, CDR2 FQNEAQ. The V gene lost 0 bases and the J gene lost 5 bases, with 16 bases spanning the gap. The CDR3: CASSLASLSGRETQYF. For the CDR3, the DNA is TGTGCCAGCAGCTTAGCGTCGTTGTCAGGGCGGGAGACCCAGTACTTC.

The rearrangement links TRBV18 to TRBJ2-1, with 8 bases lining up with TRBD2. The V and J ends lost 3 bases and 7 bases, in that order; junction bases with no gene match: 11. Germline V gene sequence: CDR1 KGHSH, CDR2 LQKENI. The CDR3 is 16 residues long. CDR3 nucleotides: TGTGCCAGCTCACCCCTGTTGCGGGAGGCCTCGAATGAGCAGTTCTTC. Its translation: CASSPLLREASNEQFF.

The CDR3 reads CASSQGTGDVYEQYF. The CDR3 region has the DNA TGTGCCAGCAGCCAAGGAACGGGAGATGTCTACGAGCAGTACTTC. This chain links TRBV16 with TRBJ2-7, with TRBD2 as a possible D gene (6 bases). With 2 bases removed from V and 3 bases from J, the gap between germline ends came to 14 bases. This CDR3 has 15 residues. Germline assignment: CDR1 KGHSY and CDR2 FQNENV.

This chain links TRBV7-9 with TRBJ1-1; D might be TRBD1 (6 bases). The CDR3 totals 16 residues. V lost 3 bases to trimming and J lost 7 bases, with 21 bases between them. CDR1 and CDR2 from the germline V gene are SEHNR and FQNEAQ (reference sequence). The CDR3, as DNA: TGTGCCAGCAGCTTGCTTACCTTCAGTTACAGGGATGAAGCTTTCTTT. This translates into CASSLLTFSYRDEAFF.

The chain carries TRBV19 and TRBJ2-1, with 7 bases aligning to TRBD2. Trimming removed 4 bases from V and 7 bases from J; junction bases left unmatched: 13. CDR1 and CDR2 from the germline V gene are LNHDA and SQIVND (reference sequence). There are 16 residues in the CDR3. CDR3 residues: CASSRPFGGSRNEQFF. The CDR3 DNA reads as TGTGCCAGTAGTAGGCCTTTTGGCGGGAGTAGGAATGAGCAGTTCTTC.

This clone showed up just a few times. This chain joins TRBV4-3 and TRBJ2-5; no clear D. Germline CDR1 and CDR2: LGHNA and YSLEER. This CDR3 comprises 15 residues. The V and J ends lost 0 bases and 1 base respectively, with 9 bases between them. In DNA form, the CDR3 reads TGCGCCAGCAGCCAAGACTGGGCGACCCAAGAGACCCAGTACTTC. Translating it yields CASSQDWATQETQYF.

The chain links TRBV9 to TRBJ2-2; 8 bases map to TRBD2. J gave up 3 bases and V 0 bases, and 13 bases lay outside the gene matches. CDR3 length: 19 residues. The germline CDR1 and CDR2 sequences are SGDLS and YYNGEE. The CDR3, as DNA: TGTGCCAGCAGCGTAGTTCAATTAGCGGGACTGGGTTACACCGGGGAGCTGTTTTTT. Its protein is CASSVVQLAGLGYTGELFF.

Written as DNA, the CDR3 is TGTGCCACCAGCAGAGATCGCCAGACAGATATAAGCTCACCCCTCCACTTT. This codes for CATSRDRQTDISSPLHF. This rearrangement joins TRBV15 to TRBJ1-6; TRBD1 is a possible D gene (5 bases). CDR1 and CDR2 from the germline V gene are LNHNV and YYDKDF (reference sequence). V was trimmed by 0 bases and J by 10 bases, leaving 19 bases between them. CDR3 length: 17 residues.

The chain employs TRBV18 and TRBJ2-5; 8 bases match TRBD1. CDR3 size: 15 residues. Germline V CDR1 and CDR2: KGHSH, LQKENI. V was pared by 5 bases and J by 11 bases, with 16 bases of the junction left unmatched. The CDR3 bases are TGTGCCAGCTCATCCGACAGGGGTTTCGGGCTAGAGCAGTACTTC. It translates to CASSSDRGFGLEQYF.

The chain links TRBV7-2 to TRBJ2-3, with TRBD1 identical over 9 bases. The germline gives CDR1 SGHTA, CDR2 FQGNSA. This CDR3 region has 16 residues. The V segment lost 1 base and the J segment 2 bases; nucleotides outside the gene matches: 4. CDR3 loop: CASSLDGDRVTDTQYF. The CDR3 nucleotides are TGTGCCAGCAGCTTAGATGGGGACAGGGTCACAGATACGCAGTATTTT.

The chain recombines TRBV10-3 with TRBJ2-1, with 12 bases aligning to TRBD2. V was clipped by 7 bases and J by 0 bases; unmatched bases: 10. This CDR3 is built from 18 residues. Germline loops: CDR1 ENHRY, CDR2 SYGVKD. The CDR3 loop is CAITRTSGTGGSYNEQFF. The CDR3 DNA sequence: TGTGCCATCACCCGGACTAGCGGGACCGGGGGCTCCTACAATGAGCAGTTCTTC.

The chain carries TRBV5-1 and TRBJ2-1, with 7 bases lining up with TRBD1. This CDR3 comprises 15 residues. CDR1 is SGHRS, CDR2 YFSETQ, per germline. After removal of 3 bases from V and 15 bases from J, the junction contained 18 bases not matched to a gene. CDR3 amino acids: CASSSPGQKGIDWFF. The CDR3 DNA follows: TGCGCCAGCAGCTCCCCGGGACAGAAAGGCATCGATTGGTTCTTC. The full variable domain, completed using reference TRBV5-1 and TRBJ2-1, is KAGVTQTPRYLIKTRGQQVTLSCSPISGHRSVSWYQQTPGQGLQFLFEYFSETQRNKGNFPGRFSGRQFSNSRSEMNVSTLELGDSALYLCASSSPGQKGIDWFFGPGTRLTVL.

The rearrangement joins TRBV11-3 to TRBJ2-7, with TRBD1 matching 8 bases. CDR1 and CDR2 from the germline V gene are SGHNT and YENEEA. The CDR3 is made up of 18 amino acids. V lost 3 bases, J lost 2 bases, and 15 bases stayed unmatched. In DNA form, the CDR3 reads TGTGCCAGCAGCTTCCACTCGTTACTGGACAGGGTAGCCTACGAGCAGTACTTC. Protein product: CASSFHSLLDRVAYEQYF.

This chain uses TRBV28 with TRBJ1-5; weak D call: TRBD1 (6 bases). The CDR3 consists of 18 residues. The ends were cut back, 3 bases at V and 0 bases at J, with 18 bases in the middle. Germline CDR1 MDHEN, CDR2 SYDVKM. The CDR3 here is CASSLAGVGSYSNQPQHF. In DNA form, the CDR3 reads TGTGCCAGCAGTTTGGCAGGGGTGGGATCCTATAGCAATCAGCCCCAGCATTTT. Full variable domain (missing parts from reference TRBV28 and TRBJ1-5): DVKVTQSSRYLVKRTGEKVFLECVQDMDHENMFWYRQDPGLGLRLIYFSYDVKMKEKGDIPEGYSVSREKKERFSLILESASTNQTSMYLCASSLAGVGSYSNQPQHFGDGTRLSIL.

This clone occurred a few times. The CDR3 bases are TGTGCCAGCAGCGTAGATGAAGCGGGAGCTGGGGCCAACGTCCTGACTTTC. The encoded protein is CASSVDEAGAGANVLTF. The chain joins TRBV9 to TRBJ2-6; 8 nucleotides agree with TRBD2. Germline assignment: CDR1 SGDLS and CDR2 YYNGEE. This CDR3 is built from 17 residues. V lost 0 bases to trimming and J lost 2 bases; unmatched junction nucleotides: 4.

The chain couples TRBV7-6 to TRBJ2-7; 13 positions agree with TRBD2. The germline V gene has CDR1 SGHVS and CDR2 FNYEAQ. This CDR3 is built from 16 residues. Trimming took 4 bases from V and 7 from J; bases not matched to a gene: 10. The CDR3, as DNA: TGTGCCAGCAGCTCACAAAGGACTAGCGGGAGTAGTGAGCAGTACTTC. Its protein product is CASSSQRTSGSSEQYF.

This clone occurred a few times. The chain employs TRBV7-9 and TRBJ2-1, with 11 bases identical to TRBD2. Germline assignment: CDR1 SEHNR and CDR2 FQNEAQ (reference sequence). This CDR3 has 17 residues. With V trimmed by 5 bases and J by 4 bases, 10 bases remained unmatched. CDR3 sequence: CASSQGPGLAAYNEQFF. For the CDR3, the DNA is TGTGCCAGCAGCCAGGGACCGGGACTAGCGGCGTACAATGAGCAGTTCTTC. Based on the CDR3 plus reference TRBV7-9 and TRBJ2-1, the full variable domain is DTGVSQNPRHKITKRGQNVTFRCDPISEHNRLYWYRQTLGQGPEFLTYFQNEAQLEKSRLLSDRFSAERPKGSFSTLEIQRTEQGDSAMYLCASSQGPGLAAYNEQFFGPGTRLTVL.

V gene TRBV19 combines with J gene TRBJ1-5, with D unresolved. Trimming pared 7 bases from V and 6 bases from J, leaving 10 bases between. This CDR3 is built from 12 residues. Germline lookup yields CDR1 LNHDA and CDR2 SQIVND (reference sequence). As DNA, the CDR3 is TGTGCCAGTATACAAGGGAGTCAGCCCCAGCATTTT. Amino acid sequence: CASIQGSQPQHF.

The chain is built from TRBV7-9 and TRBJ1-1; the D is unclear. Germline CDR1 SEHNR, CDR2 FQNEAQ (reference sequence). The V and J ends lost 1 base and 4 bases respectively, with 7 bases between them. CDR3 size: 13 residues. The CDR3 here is CASSLERATEAFF. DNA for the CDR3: TGTGCCAGCAGCTTAGAGAGAGCCACTGAAGCTTTCTTT.

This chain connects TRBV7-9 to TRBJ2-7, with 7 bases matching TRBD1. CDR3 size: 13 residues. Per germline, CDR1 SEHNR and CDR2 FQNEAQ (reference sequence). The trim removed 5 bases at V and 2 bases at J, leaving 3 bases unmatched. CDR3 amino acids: CASSQTGAYEQYF. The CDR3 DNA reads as TGTGCCAGCAGCCAAACAGGGGCCTACGAGCAGTACTTC. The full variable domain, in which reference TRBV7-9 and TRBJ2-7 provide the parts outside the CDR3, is DTGVSQNPRHKITKRGQNVTFRCDPISEHNRLYWYRQTLGQGPEFLTYFQNEAQLEKSRLLSDRFSAERPKGSFSTLEIQRTEQGDSAMYLCASSQTGAYEQYFGPGTRLTVT.

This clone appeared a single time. CDR3 DNA: TGTGCCAGCAGTGAAGGGACTAGCGGGAGTATCTCCGGGGAGCTGTTTTTT. Amino acid sequence: CASSEGTSGSISGELFF. This sequence joins TRBV2 and TRBJ2-2; TRBD2 agrees at 13 bases. CDR3 size: 17 residues. Germline V gene data show CDR1 as SNHLY and CDR2 as FYNNEI. J lost 6 bases, V lost 1 base, and 5 bases had no gene match.

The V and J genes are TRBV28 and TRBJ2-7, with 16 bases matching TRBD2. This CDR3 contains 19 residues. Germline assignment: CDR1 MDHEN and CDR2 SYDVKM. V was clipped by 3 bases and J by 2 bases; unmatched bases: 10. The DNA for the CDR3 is TGTGCCAGCAGTTTTACGTTTATTGGGACTAGCGGGAGGGCCTACGAGCAGTACTTC. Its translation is CASSFTFIGTSGRAYEQYF.

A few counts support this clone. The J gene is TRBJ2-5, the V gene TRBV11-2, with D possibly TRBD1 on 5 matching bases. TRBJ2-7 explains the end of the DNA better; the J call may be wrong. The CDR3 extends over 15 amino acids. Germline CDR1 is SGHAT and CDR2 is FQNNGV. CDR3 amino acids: CASSQSDSLSYEQYF. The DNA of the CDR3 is TGTGCCAGCAGCCAATCCGACAGCCTCTCCTACGAGCAGTACTTC.

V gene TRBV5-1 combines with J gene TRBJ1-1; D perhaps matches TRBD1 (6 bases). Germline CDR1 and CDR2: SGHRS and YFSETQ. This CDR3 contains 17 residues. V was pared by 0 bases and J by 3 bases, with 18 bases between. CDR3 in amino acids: CASSLAVGGAGDTEAFF. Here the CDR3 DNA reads TGCGCCAGCAGCTTGGCTGTCGGGGGCGCGGGGGACACTGAAGCTTTCTTT.

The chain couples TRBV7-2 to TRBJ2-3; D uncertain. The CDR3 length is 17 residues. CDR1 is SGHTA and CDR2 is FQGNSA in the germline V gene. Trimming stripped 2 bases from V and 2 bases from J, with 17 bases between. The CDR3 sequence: CASSLSPRGLTTDTQYF. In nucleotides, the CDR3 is TGTGCCAGCAGCTTATCCCCTCGAGGCCTAACCACAGATACGCAGTATTTT. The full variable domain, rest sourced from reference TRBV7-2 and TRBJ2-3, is GAGVSQSPSNKVTEKGKDVELRCDPISGHTALYWYRQSLGQGLEFLIYFQGNSAPDKSGLPSDRFSAERTGGSVSTLTIQRTQQEDSAVYLCASSLSPRGLTTDTQYFGPGTRLTVL.

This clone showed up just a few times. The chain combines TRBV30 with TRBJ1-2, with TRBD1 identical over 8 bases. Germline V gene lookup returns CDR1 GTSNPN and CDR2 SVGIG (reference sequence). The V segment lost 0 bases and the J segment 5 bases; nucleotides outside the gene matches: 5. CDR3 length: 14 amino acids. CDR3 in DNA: TGTGCCTGGAGTGTGCCAGGGGGCGCTTATGGCTACACCTTC. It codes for CAWSVPGGAYGYTF.

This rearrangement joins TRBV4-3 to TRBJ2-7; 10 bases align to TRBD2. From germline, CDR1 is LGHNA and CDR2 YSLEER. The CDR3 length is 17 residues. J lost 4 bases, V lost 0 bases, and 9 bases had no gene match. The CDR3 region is CASSQEPGLADSYEQYF. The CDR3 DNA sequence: TGCGCCAGCAGCCAAGAGCCTGGACTAGCGGATTCTTACGAGCAGTACTTC.

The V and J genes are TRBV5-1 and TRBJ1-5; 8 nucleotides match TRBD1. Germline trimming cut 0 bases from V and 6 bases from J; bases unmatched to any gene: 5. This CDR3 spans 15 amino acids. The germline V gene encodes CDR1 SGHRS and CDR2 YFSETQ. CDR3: CASSLEGTGTQPQHF. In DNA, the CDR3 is TGCGCCAGCAGCTTGGAAGGGACAGGCACTCAGCCCCAGCATTTT. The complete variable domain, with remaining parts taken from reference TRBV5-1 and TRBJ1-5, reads KAGVTQTPRYLIKTRGQQVTLSCSPISGHRSVSWYQQTPGQGLQFLFEYFSETQRNKGNFPGRFSGRQFSNSRSEMNVSTLELGDSALYLCASSLEGTGTQPQHFGDGTRLSIL.